The sequence of this T cell receptor beta chain was determined in a study of shared clonotypes between healthy human individuals. V trimming: 6 bases; J trimming: 6 bases; junction bases outside the gene matches: 12. This CDR3 contains 15 residues. CDR1 and CDR2 (germline): MNHEY, SMNVEV (reference sequence). Repertoires were generated with immunoSEQ multiplex PCR, while TCRdb's copy carries only in-frame clones and drops some. Among some 1,100,000 clones listed, 70% to 80% were seen once. The receptor's source is a man aged 18 to 35 in good health. Some clones in this sample may be carry-over from other donors' samples. The V and J genes are TRBV27 and TRBJ1-2, with TRBD1 identical over 8 bases. The sample taken for sequencing was memory CD4+ T cells from PBMCs. Subset: CD45RA-negative fraction. CDR3 sequence reads: CASSEGDRSGDGYTF. The DNA for the CDR3 is TGTGCCAGCAGCGAAGGGGACAGGTCGGGCGATGGCTACACCTTC.